These 8 T cell receptor beta chains were sequenced from one sample in a study of blood T cell repertoires in COVID-19. TCRdb keeps only in-frame clones here, not all; method: immunoSEQ multiplex PCR. The sample yields approximately 220,000 clones, just under 85% seen once. The sample taken for sequencing was PBMCs or T cells enriched from blood (not recorded which). The receptors derive from a woman between 40 and 55 years old with acute COVID-19.

The chain has TRBV7-8 and TRBJ2-7; 7 bases are a match to TRBD1. CDR3 length: 14 residues. J lost 4 bases, V lost 1 base, and 4 bases had no gene match. CDR1 is SGHVS, CDR2 FQNEAQ, per germline. The DNA for the CDR3 is TGTGCCAGCAGCTTAGTGGGACAGATATACGAGCAGTACTTC. Protein: CASSLVGQIYEQYF.

The chain links TRBV11-2 to TRBJ1-6, with 8 bases lining up with TRBD1. The junction had 9 bases not matched to a gene; V was cut back by 1 base and J by 1 base. The CDR3 consists of 19 residues. Looked up from germline, CDR1 is SGHAT and CDR2 is FQNNGV. The CDR3 bases are TGTGCCAGCAGCTTAGTAGGACAGGGAATTAGATCCTATAATTCACCCCTCCACTTT. Its protein is CASSLVGQGIRSYNSPLHF.

The gene calls are TRBV27 and TRBJ2-2; no clear D. The germline V gene encodes CDR1 MNHEY and CDR2 SMNVEV (reference sequence). The CDR3 is made up of 15 amino acids. The V and J ends lost 3 bases and 5 bases respectively, with 13 bases between them. The CDR3 region is CASSFYSSETGELFF. The CDR3 nucleotides are TGTGCCAGCAGTTTTTATAGTTCGGAGACCGGGGAGCTGTTTTTT.

Here the CDR3 reads CASSYSMAPGNTIYF. The CDR3 bases are TGTGCCAGCAGTTACTCGATGGCTCCTGGAAACACCATATATTTT. The genes are TRBV6-2 or TRBV6-3 and TRBJ1-3; no firm D call. Per the germline V gene, CDR1 is MNHEY and CDR2 is SVGEGT. V gave up 0 bases and J gave up 2 bases, with 8 bases separating them. The length of the CDR3 is 15 residues.

The gene calls are TRBV30 and TRBJ1-2, with D perhaps matching TRBD1 (6 bases). Germline V gives CDR1 GTSNPN, CDR2 SVGIG (reference sequence). This CDR3 is 13 amino acids long. V lost 4 bases and J 3 bases, leaving 12 bases between the germline ends. The CDR3 spells CAWTQQGDYGYTF. The CDR3 DNA is TGTGCCTGGACCCAACAGGGAGACTATGGCTACACCTTC.

This clone has just a few counts. This chain joins TRBV3-1 (or the pseudogene TRBV3-2) and TRBJ2-7; 7 nucleotides align to TRBD1. The V segment lost 4 bases and the J segment 4 bases; nucleotides outside the gene matches: 7. Germline CDR1 reads LGHDT; CDR2 reads YNNKEL (reference sequence). The CDR3 covers 14 residues. The DNA for the CDR3 is TGTGCCAGCAGCCCAGACAGGGATGGATACGAGCAGTACTTC. This gives the protein CASSPDRDGYEQYF.

The genes are TRBV9 and TRBJ2-2; the match to TRBD1 covers 7 bases. Germline loops: CDR1 SGDLS, CDR2 YYNGEE. CDR3 length: 14 amino acids. V lost 4 bases to trimming and J lost 5 bases; unmatched junction nucleotides: 5. CDR3 bases: TGTGCCAGCAGCCCAGGGGGAAGGACCGGGGAGCTGTTTTTT. It yields the protein CASSPGGRTGELFF. The full variable domain, in which reference TRBV9 and TRBJ2-2 provide the parts outside the CDR3, is DSGVTQTPKHLITATGQRVTLRCSPRSGDLSVYWYQQSLDQGLQFLIQYYNGEERAKGNILERFSAQQFPDLHSELNLSSLELGDSALYFCASSPGGRTGELFFGEGSRLTVL.

The genes are TRBV5-4 and TRBJ1-3; D remains unclear. The CDR3 sequence is 17 residues long. The V and J ends lost 0 bases and 4 bases respectively, with 17 bases between them. CDR1 and CDR2 from the germline V gene are SGHNT and YYREEE (reference sequence). The CDR3 DNA reads as TGTGCCAGCAGCTTGGCGGGTCCGGTTGGGTTAGGAAACACCATATATTTT. Protein: CASSLAGPVGLGNTIYF. Supplemented by reference TRBV5-4 and TRBJ1-3, the full variable domain reads ETGVTQSPTHLIKTRGQQVTLRCSSQSGHNTVSWYQQALGQGPQFIFQYYREEENGRGNFPPRFSGLQFPNYSSELNVNALELDDSALYLCASSLAGPVGLGNTIYFGEGSWLTVV.